This is a list of T cell receptor beta chains from one sample in a study of blood T cell repertoires in COVID-19. TCRdb keeps only in-frame clones here, not all; method: immunoSEQ multiplex PCR. The sample yields over 200,000 clones, over 65% seen once. Sequenced: peripheral blood. The source is a woman older than 75 with acute or convalescent COVID-19. CDR3s include the opening cysteine and the closing phenylalanine or tryptophan. Fields, in order: CDR3 protein, CDR3 DNA, clone size, D gene, J gene, V gene. The D gene is left open where the match is weak. Not all rows give a size; the values are once, few, many and, for expanded clones, a class.

CDR3aa: CASSLGTGVVTYF; CDR3nt: TGTGCCAGCAGTTTGGGAACAGGTGTCGTTACATACTTC; abundance: NA; d_gene: NA; j_gene: TRBJ2-7; v_gene: TRBV28
CDR3aa: CASSGQGATNEKLFF; CDR3nt: TGTGCCAGCAGCGGACAGGGGGCCACTAATGAAAAACTGTTTTTT; abundance: NA; d_gene: TRBD1; j_gene: TRBJ1-4; v_gene: TRBV5-5
CDR3aa: CASSTTSRSEQYF; CDR3nt: TGTGCCAGCAGCACCACGTCCCGGTCTGAGCAGTACTTC; abundance: NA; d_gene: NA; j_gene: TRBJ2-7; v_gene: TRBV7-3
CDR3aa: CASNPGATGGEQFF; CDR3nt: TGTGCCAGTAACCCGGGCGCCACCGGGGGTGAGCAGTTCTTC; abundance: NA; d_gene: NA; j_gene: TRBJ2-1; v_gene: TRBV19
CDR3aa: CASSVGGTVNEKLFF; CDR3nt: TGTGCCAGCAGCGTAGGGGGGACAGTTAATGAAAAACTGTTTTTT; abundance: NA; d_gene: TRBD1; j_gene: TRBJ1-4; v_gene: TRBV9
CDR3aa: CASSLVGRTDNSPLHF; CDR3nt: TGTGCCAGCAGCTTAGTCGGGAGAACCGATAATTCACCCCTCCACTTT; abundance: NA; d_gene: NA; j_gene: TRBJ1-6; v_gene: TRBV7-2
CDR3aa: CASSPNGQGMYEQYF; CDR3nt: TGTGCCAGCAGCCCTAATGGACAGGGGATGTACGAGCAGTACTTC; abundance: NA; d_gene: TRBD1; j_gene: TRBJ2-7; v_gene: TRBV7-9
CDR3aa: CASSYGTGRVNEQFF; CDR3nt: TGTGCCAGCAGCTACGGGACAGGGAGGGTGAATGAGCAGTTCTTC; abundance: NA; d_gene: TRBD1; j_gene: TRBJ2-1; v_gene: TRBV7-9
CDR3aa: CASSQQGHEQYF; CDR3nt: TGTGCCAGCAGCCAACAGGGCCACGAGCAGTACTTC; abundance: NA; d_gene: NA; j_gene: TRBJ2-7; v_gene: TRBV14
CDR3aa: CAWTWGRSTDTQYF; CDR3nt: TGTGCCTGGACCTGGGGCAGAAGCACAGATACGCAGTATTTT; abundance: NA; d_gene: NA; j_gene: TRBJ2-3; v_gene: TRBV30
CDR3aa: CASSPTGGGETQYF; CDR3nt: TGTGCCAGCAGCCCGACAGGAGGGGGCGAGACCCAGTACTTC; abundance: NA; d_gene: NA; j_gene: TRBJ2-5; v_gene: TRBV7-9
CDR3aa: CASSQDREGMGPQHF; CDR3nt: TGTGCCAGCAGCCAGGACAGGGAGGGCATGGGTCCCCAGCATTTT; abundance: once; d_gene: TRBD1; j_gene: TRBJ1-5; v_gene: TRBV14
CDR3aa: CSAMVGETQYF; CDR3nt: TGCAGTGCTATGGTCGGAGAGACCCAGTACTTC; abundance: NA; d_gene: NA; j_gene: TRBJ2-5; v_gene: TRBV20-1
CDR3aa: CASSQYLLAGGTDTQYF; CDR3nt: TGTGCCAGCAGCCAGTATTTACTAGCGGGGGGCACAGATACGCAGTATTTT; abundance: NA; d_gene: TRBD2; j_gene: TRBJ2-3; v_gene: TRBV4-2
CDR3aa: CAISEPGQGANGYTF; CDR3nt: TGTGCCATCAGTGAACCGGGACAGGGGGCAAATGGCTACACCTTC; abundance: NA; d_gene: TRBD1; j_gene: TRBJ1-2; v_gene: TRBV10-3
CDR3aa: CASSFMDIQRGPYGYTF; CDR3nt: TGCGCCAGCAGCTTTATGGACATACAGAGGGGGCCTTATGGCTACACCTTC; abundance: NA; d_gene: TRBD1; j_gene: TRBJ1-2; v_gene: TRBV5-1
CDR3aa: CASSLGGAGSIYGYTF; CDR3nt: TGCGCCAGCAGCTTGGGTGGGGCAGGGTCAATCTATGGCTACACCTTC; abundance: NA; d_gene: NA; j_gene: TRBJ1-2; v_gene: TRBV5-1
CDR3aa: CASSLMGRGGETQYF; CDR3nt: TGTGCCAGCAGCTTAATGGGGAGGGGGGGCGAGACCCAGTACTTC; abundance: few; d_gene: NA; j_gene: TRBJ2-5; v_gene: TRBV7-2
CDR3aa: CSVLASGRAGRTDTQYF; CDR3nt: TGCAGCGTCCTAGCTAGCGGGAGGGCCGGGAGGACAGATACGCAGTATTTT; abundance: NA; d_gene: TRBD2; j_gene: TRBJ2-3; v_gene: TRBV29-1
CDR3aa: CASSLDGAGGTDTQYF; CDR3nt: TGCGCCAGCAGCTTGGATGGAGCGGGAGGGACAGATACGCAGTATTTT; abundance: NA; d_gene: TRBD2; j_gene: TRBJ2-3; v_gene: TRBV5-1
CDR3aa: CASSLRGPTGADTQYF; CDR3nt: TGTGCCAGCAGTTTAAGGGGGCCCACTGGTGCAGATACGCAGTATTTT; abundance: NA; d_gene: TRBD1; j_gene: TRBJ2-3; v_gene: TRBV27
CDR3aa: CASSRTGIGGYTF; CDR3nt: TGTGCCAGCAGTCGCACAGGTATAGGTGGCTACACCTTC; abundance: once; d_gene: NA; j_gene: TRBJ1-2; v_gene: TRBV6-5
CDR3aa: CASSLMSRQGNGEQYF; CDR3nt: TGTGCCAGCAGCTTAATGAGTAGACAGGGTAATGGCGAGCAGTACTTC; abundance: NA; d_gene: TRBD1; j_gene: TRBJ2-7; v_gene: TRBV7-2
CDR3aa: CASSQAGTASLETQYF; CDR3nt: TGCGCCAGCAGCCAGGCCGGGACAGCATCTTTGGAGACCCAGTACTTC; abundance: once; d_gene: TRBD1; j_gene: TRBJ2-5; v_gene: TRBV4-1
CDR3aa: CASSQTSGTTDTQYF; CDR3nt: TGTGCCAGCAGCCAGACTAGCGGGACTACAGATACGCAGTATTTT; abundance: NA; d_gene: TRBD2; j_gene: TRBJ2-3; v_gene: TRBV3-1/TRBV3-2
CDR3aa: CASSQGQGVAYEQYF; CDR3nt: TGTGCCAGCAGCCAGGGACAGGGTGTCGCCTACGAGCAGTACTTC; abundance: NA; d_gene: TRBD1; j_gene: TRBJ2-7; v_gene: TRBV3-1/TRBV3-2
CDR3aa: CAISGLAGGVETQYF; CDR3nt: TGTGCCATCAGTGGACTAGCGGGAGGAGTTGAGACCCAGTACTTC; abundance: NA; d_gene: TRBD2; j_gene: TRBJ2-5; v_gene: TRBV10-3
CDR3aa: CASSQDVGVTPLHF; CDR3nt: TGCGCCAGCAGCCAAGATGTAGGGGTAACACCCCTCCACTTT; abundance: NA; d_gene: NA; j_gene: TRBJ1-6; v_gene: TRBV4-3